These T cell receptor beta chains were read from a single sample in a study of vaccination and CD4 T cells after COVID-19. TCRdb reanalysed the PCR reads using MiXCR and keeps one entry per CDR3 protein. This table has approximately 7,900 distinct CDR3 sequences, 37% appearing once. No antigen is known for these receptors. The sample was CD4+ T cells from blood, cultured in vitro. The receptor set was obtained from a human donor in good health. Both conserved end residues are part of each CDR3. A D gene is named only where the DNA matches it firmly. The size entry is marked missing in some rows and otherwise reads once, few, many or a size class.

size: few
D: NA
V: TRBV20-1
J: TRBJ1-5
CDR3: CSATVGQGYQPQHF
DNA: TGCAGTGCGACGGTGGGGCAGGGATATCAGCCCCAGCATTTT

size: NA
D: TRBD1
V: TRBV12-3/TRBV12-4
J: TRBJ1-2
CDR3: CASSKRDRGNYGYTF
DNA: TGTGCCAGCAGTAAACGGGACAGGGGGAACTATGGCTACACCTTC

size: NA
D: NA
V: TRBV30
J: TRBJ1-2
CDR3: CAWKRDRSSNYGYTF
DNA: TGTGCCTGGAAGAGGGACCGTTCCTCTAACTATGGCTACACCTTC

size: NA
D: TRBD1
V: TRBV6-2/TRBV6-3
J: TRBJ1-1
CDR3: CASGLTGGSRAFF
DNA: TGTGCCAGCGGATTGACAGGGGGCTCACGGGCTTTCTTT

size: few
D: NA
V: TRBV6-1
J: TRBJ2-7
CDR3: CASSEFLGGIYEQYF
DNA: TGTGCCAGCAGTGAATTTTTGGGGGGTATCTACGAGCAGTACTTC

size: NA
D: TRBD1
V: TRBV6-1
J: TRBJ2-1
CDR3: CASSLHRTGSSYNEQFF
DNA: TGTGCCAGCAGCCTCCATCGGACAGGGAGCTCCTACAATGAGCAGTTCTTC

size: NA
D: NA
V: TRBV6-4
J: TRBJ2-7
CDR3: CASRTKVLQPYYEQYF
DNA: TGTGCCAGTCGAACCAAGGTACTGCAGCCCTATTACGAGCAGTACTTC

size: few
D: NA
V: TRBV19
J: TRBJ1-1
CDR3: CAVLRGIRKGVVSEAFF
DNA: TGTGCCGTACTCCGAGGGATTAGAAAGGGTGTAGTGTCTGAAGCTTTCTTT

size: NA
D: NA
V: TRBV7-2
J: TRBJ1-2
CDR3: CASSLAYQGIAYGYTF
DNA: TGTGCCAGCAGCTTAGCGTACCAGGGGATAGCCTATGGCTACACCTTC

size: NA
D: NA
V: TRBV5-1
J: TRBJ2-1
CDR3: CASSFTLAGARNEQFF
DNA: TGCGCCAGCAGCTTTACGTTAGCAGGGGCCCGCAATGAGCAGTTCTTC

size: NA
D: NA
V: TRBV7-2
J: TRBJ1-5
CDR3: CASSLWGGGNQPQHF
DNA: TGTGCCAGCAGCTTATGGGGGGGAGGCAATCAGCCCCAGCATTTT

size: NA
D: TRBD2
V: TRBV6-2/TRBV6-3
J: TRBJ2-1
CDR3: CASSRAGGNEQFF
DNA: TGTGCCAGCAGCCGGGCGGGGGGGAATGAGCAGTTCTTC

size: NA
D: NA
V: TRBV30
J: TRBJ1-1
CDR3: CAWDPLGGGEAFF
DNA: TGTGCCTGGGATCCCTTGGGGGGGGGTGAAGCTTTCTTT

size: NA
D: NA
V: TRBV28
J: TRBJ2-5
CDR3: CASSFRGRTKETQYF
DNA: TGTGCCAGCAGTTTCCGGGGCAGGACCAAAGAGACCCAGTACTTC

size: NA
D: NA
V: TRBV2
J: TRBJ1-1
CDR3: CASSEEQMNTEAFF
DNA: TGTGCCAGCAGTGAAGAACAGATGAACACTGAAGCTTTCTTT

size: few
D: NA
V: TRBV19
J: TRBJ2-2
CDR3: CASSLGGGPGELFF
DNA: TGTGCCAGTTCCCTTGGCGGGGGCCCCGGGGAGCTGTTTTTT

size: few
D: TRBD2
V: TRBV20-1
J: TRBJ2-7
CDR3: CSARRGGRDEQYF
DNA: TGCAGTGCTAGGCGGGGGGGCCGAGACGAGCAGTACTTC

size: NA
D: TRBD1
V: TRBV12-3/TRBV12-4
J: TRBJ2-1
CDR3: CASRGTGLNEQFF
DNA: TGTGCCAGCCGCGGGACAGGGCTGAATGAGCAGTTCTTC

size: NA
D: NA
V: TRBV25-1
J: TRBJ2-7
CDR3: CASSDGRGYPLYEQYF
DNA: TGTGCCAGCAGTGACGGTCGCGGGTACCCCCTCTACGAGCAGTACTTC

size: NA
D: NA
V: TRBV6-1
J: TRBJ2-7
CDR3: CATITGLEQYF
DNA: TGTGCCACTATCACAGGGCTCGAGCAGTACTTC

size: NA
D: TRBD2
V: TRBV6-5
J: TRBJ2-5
CDR3: CASSYSLAEVTQYF
DNA: TGTGCCAGCAGTTACTCGCTAGCGGAGGTGACCCAGTACTTC

size: NA
D: TRBD1
V: TRBV6-1
J: TRBJ2-2
CDR3: CASSGMTGGLRGGELFF
DNA: TGTGCCAGCAGTGGCATGACAGGGGGCCTAAGGGGCGGGGAGCTGTTTTTT

size: NA
D: NA
V: TRBV20-1
J: TRBJ2-1
CDR3: CSARVQSSYNEQFF
DNA: TGCAGTGCCAGGGTACAGTCCTCCTACAATGAGCAGTTCTTC

size: few
D: TRBD2
V: TRBV7-2
J: TRBJ2-3
CDR3: CASSLGGTSGTDTQYF
DNA: TGTGCCAGCAGCTTAGGAGGGACTAGCGGAACAGATACGCAGTATTTT

size: few
D: NA
V: TRBV7-8
J: TRBJ1-2
CDR3: CASTLGTEDYGYTF
DNA: TGTGCCAGCACCTTGGGGACGGAGGACTATGGCTACACCTTC

size: NA
D: TRBD1
V: TRBV10-2
J: TRBJ2-2
CDR3: CASRRTGRTGELFF
DNA: TGCGCCAGCAGGCGGACAGGGCGCACCGGGGAGCTGTTTTTT

size: few
D: TRBD1
V: TRBV5-1
J: TRBJ1-5
CDR3: CASSPDRTNQPQHF
DNA: TGCGCCAGCAGCCCGGACAGGACCAATCAGCCCCAGCATTTT

size: NA
D: NA
V: TRBV18
J: TRBJ1-2
CDR3: CASSPDTGLGHGYTF
DNA: TGTGCCAGCTCACCAGACACGGGCCTTGGCCATGGCTACACCTTC

size: NA
D: TRBD1
V: TRBV7-9
J: TRBJ2-7
CDR3: CASSLATGVGEQYF
DNA: TGTGCCAGCAGCCTGGCCACAGGGGTCGGTGAGCAGTACTTC

size: NA
D: NA
V: TRBV5-4
J: TRBJ1-1
CDR3: CASRYGTLNTEAFF
DNA: TGTGCCAGCAGGTACGGGACCCTGAACACTGAAGCTTTCTTT

size: NA
D: NA
V: TRBV6-4
J: TRBJ2-1
CDR3: CASRHRRSYNEQFF
DNA: TGTGCCAGCAGACACAGGCGTTCCTACAATGAGCAGTTCTTC

size: NA
D: TRBD2
V: TRBV9
J: TRBJ2-5
CDR3: CASSVGVAGGQETQYF
DNA: TGTGCCAGCAGCGTAGGAGTAGCGGGGGGGCAAGAGACCCAGTACTTC

size: NA
D: TRBD1
V: TRBV7-9
J: TRBJ2-7
CDR3: CASSSGQGSHEQYF
DNA: TGTGCCAGCAGCTCGGGACAGGGGAGCCACGAGCAGTACTTC

size: NA
D: NA
V: TRBV14
J: TRBJ2-2
CDR3: CASSPLGMGGPNTGELFF
DNA: TGTGCCAGCAGCCCCCTTGGTATGGGGGGGCCCAACACCGGGGAGCTGTTTTTT

size: NA
D: NA
V: TRBV12-3/TRBV12-4
J: TRBJ2-7
CDR3: CASSPKPYYEQYF
DNA: TGTGCCAGCAGTCCCAAGCCCTATTACGAGCAGTACTTC

size: NA
D: TRBD2
V: TRBV18
J: TRBJ2-5
CDR3: CASSPLLAVGQETQYF
DNA: TGTGCCAGCTCACCACTACTAGCGGTAGGCCAAGAGACCCAGTACTTC

size: NA
D: NA
V: TRBV15
J: TRBJ1-2
CDR3: CATSRDGTHYGYTF
DNA: TGTGCCACCAGCAGAGATGGGACCCACTATGGCTACACCTTC

size: NA
D: TRBD1
V: TRBV12-3/TRBV12-4
J: TRBJ1-5
CDR3: CASRDRGMEPQHF
DNA: TGTGCCAGCAGGGACAGGGGAATGGAACCCCAGCATTTT

size: NA
D: NA
V: TRBV19
J: TRBJ1-1
CDR3: CASKIGTYKSMNTEAFF
DNA: TGTGCCAGTAAGATCGGGACGTACAAATCGATGAACACTGAAGCTTTCTTT

size: NA
D: NA
V: TRBV4-1
J: TRBJ1-1
CDR3: CASSQVEQSHTEAFF
DNA: TGCGCCAGCAGCCAAGTAGAACAGTCTCACACTGAAGCTTTCTTT

size: few
D: NA
V: TRBV7-2
J: TRBJ1-1
CDR3: CASSSLVLGAFF
DNA: TGTGCCAGCAGCTCTCTTGTTTTAGGAGCTTTCTTT

size: NA
D: NA
V: TRBV10-3
J: TRBJ2-1
CDR3: CAISEYRNEQFF
DNA: TGTGCCATCAGTGAGTACAGGAATGAGCAGTTCTTC

size: few
D: NA
V: TRBV12-3/TRBV12-4
J: TRBJ1-1
CDR3: CASSLWGRINTEAFF
DNA: TGTGCCAGCAGTTTATGGGGCCGGATCAACACTGAAGCTTTCTTT

size: NA
D: TRBD1
V: TRBV6-1
J: TRBJ1-5
CDR3: CASSTGTGGREPQHF
DNA: TGTGCCAGCAGTACCGGGACAGGGGGCAGGGAGCCCCAGCATTTT

size: NA
D: TRBD1
V: TRBV18
J: TRBJ1-2
CDR3: CASSRTRDRLLYGYTF
DNA: TGTGCCAGCTCACGGACTAGGGACAGGTTACTCTATGGCTACACCTTC

size: NA
D: NA
V: TRBV4-1
J: TRBJ2-7
CDR3: CASSQEVLSYEQYF
DNA: TGCGCCAGCAGCCAGGAGGTCCTCTCCTACGAGCAGTACTTC

size: few
D: TRBD1
V: TRBV10-2
J: TRBJ1-1
CDR3: CASSVTRQGSLAFF
DNA: TGCGCCAGCAGTGTTACCCGACAGGGATCATTGGCTTTCTTT

size: NA
D: TRBD2
V: TRBV7-2
J: TRBJ2-1
CDR3: CASSLPSGGAFGGNEQFF
DNA: TGTGCCAGCAGCTTGCCTAGCGGGGGGGCCTTTGGGGGGAATGAGCAGTTCTTC

size: few
D: NA
V: TRBV6-5
J: TRBJ1-3
CDR3: CASSYPGGNTIYF
DNA: TGTGCCAGCAGTTATCCAGGGGGAAACACCATATATTTT

size: NA
D: TRBD2
V: TRBV11-3
J: TRBJ2-1
CDR3: CASSLGASGASNEQFF
DNA: TGTGCCAGCAGCTTAGGCGCTAGCGGAGCTTCCAATGAGCAGTTCTTC